Below, 23 T cell receptor beta chains from the same sample are listed, as sequenced in a study of T-cell memory formation after mild COVID-19. TCRdb itself ran the 5' RACE reads through MiXCR, one entry per CDR3 protein. Of 470,000 or so distinct CDR3 sequences listed, approximately 20% are singletons. The sequenced sample consisted of PBMCs or a T cell subset sorted from them (not recorded which). These receptor sequences come from an adult woman who had mild COVID-19 (a few samples of this study predate the infection). Cell type and time point are not known.

The chain has TRBV2 and TRBJ2-7; D is ambiguous. CDR1 is SNHLY, CDR2 FYNNEI, per germline. V was shortened by 8 bases and J by 0 bases, with 11 bases between the two germline ends. The CDR3 has 13 amino acids. CDR3 DNA: TGTGCCAGCCTACGCTTATCCTCCTACGAGCAGTACTTC. Protein product: CASLRLSSYEQYF.

The J gene is TRBJ1-3, the V gene TRBV14; D may be TRBD1 (6 bases). The CDR3 is 13 residues long. Trimming cost V 6 bases and J 4 bases, with 10 bases left between them. CDR1 and CDR2 from the germline V gene are SGHDN and FVKESK. CDR3 sequence (DNA): TGTGCCAGCAGGGACAGTGGAGGAAACACCATATATTTT. It encodes CASRDSGGNTIYF.

The chain is built from TRBV15 and TRBJ2-1, with a weak D call TRBD2 (5 bases). The CDR3 totals 14 residues. Germline V lookup: CDR1 LNHNV, CDR2 YYDKDF (reference sequence). Trimming left V 6 bases short and J 5 bases short, with 14 bases between. The CDR3 sequence: CATRARSSDNEQFF. For the CDR3, the DNA is TGTGCCACCAGAGCCCGGAGTAGCGACAATGAGCAGTTCTTC.

The genes are TRBV20-1 and TRBJ1-3; tentatively, D is TRBD1 (5 bases). V dropped 6 bases and J dropped 6 bases, with 24 bases sitting between them. The CDR3 has 16 residues. CDR1 is DFQATT, CDR2 SNEGSKA, per germline (reference sequence). In DNA form, the CDR3 reads TGCAGTGCACGCGACAGTCTGGGACCGTGGAAAAACACCATATATTTT. This translates into CSARDSLGPWKNTIYF.

This clonotype was seen repeatedly, ten times or more. The chain is built from TRBV12-3 or TRBV12-4 and TRBJ2-7, with 7 positions matching TRBD1. The CDR3 runs to 14 residues. The ends lost 4 bases at V and 2 bases at J; junction bases unmatched: 5. The CDR3 loop reads CASSSPGQTYEQYF. The CDR3 nucleotides are TGTGCCAGCAGTTCGCCGGGACAGACCTACGAGCAGTACTTC.

The chain is built from TRBV6-2 or TRBV6-3 and TRBJ2-1, with D perhaps TRBD1 or TRBD2 (5 bases each). CDR3 length equals 15 residues. Trimming cost V 4 bases and J 2 bases, with 12 bases left between them. Germline CDR1 reads MNHEY; CDR2 reads SVGEGT. CDR3 DNA: TGTGCCAGCAGTTTCGGGACGGGACCCTACAATGAGCAGTTCTTC. It yields the protein CASSFGTGPYNEQFF.

J is TRBJ1-4 and V is TRBV7-9; D is undetermined. The V and J ends lost 1 base and 6 bases respectively, with 6 bases between them. CDR3 size: 13 residues. Germline CDR1 and CDR2: SEHNR and FQNEAQ (reference sequence). CDR3 region: CASSLGSDEKLFF. The CDR3 DNA sequence: TGTGCCAGCAGCTTAGGCTCGGATGAAAAACTGTTTTTT.

V gene TRBV7-9 combines with J gene TRBJ2-7; D not resolved. Germline V gene data show CDR1 as SEHNR and CDR2 as FQNEAQ (reference sequence). CDR3 size: 14 residues. Trimming took 6 bases from V and 0 from J, leaving 12 bases between them. This CDR3 reads CASRRWADSYEQYF. The CDR3 DNA is TGTGCCAGCAGAAGGTGGGCGGACTCCTACGAGCAGTACTTC.

This clonotype was seen a few times. V is TRBV6-5 and J is TRBJ1-1; a weak D match, TRBD1 (5 bases). The CDR3 length is 13 residues. V gave up 5 bases and J gave up 10 bases, with 17 bases separating them. CDR1 MNHEY and CDR2 SVGAGI come from the germline V gene. The CDR3 sequence is CASSGDGPFGAFF. As DNA, the CDR3 is TGTGCCAGCAGTGGGGACGGTCCCTTTGGAGCTTTCTTT.

V and J are TRBV15 and TRBJ2-1; 13 nucleotides align to TRBD2. Germline V gene data show CDR1 as LNHNV and CDR2 as YYDKDF (reference sequence). The CDR3 covers 15 residues. The J segment lost 8 bases and the V segment lost 5 bases, leaving 6 bases of the junction unmatched. The CDR3 spells CATSHGTSGMDEQFF. The CDR3 bases are TGTGCCACCAGCCACGGGACTAGCGGGATGGATGAGCAGTTCTTC.

The J gene is TRBJ1-6, the V gene TRBV5-1; the match to TRBD1 covers 8 bases. J gave up 7 bases and V 4 bases, and 10 bases lay outside the gene matches. Germline V gene data show CDR1 as SGHRS and CDR2 as YFSETQ. The CDR3 totals 16 residues. The CDR3, as DNA: TGCGCCAGCAGCGGGCGGACAGGGTTTGAAAATTCACCCCTCCACTTT. Translating it yields CASSGRTGFENSPLHF.

This clonotype came up many times. This sequence joins TRBV20-1 and TRBJ1-1; D uncertain. The V end lost 1 base, the J end lost 0 bases, and 6 bases lay between the germline ends. The CDR3 covers 13 residues. Looked up from germline, CDR1 is DFQATT and CDR2 is SNEGSKA (reference sequence). The CDR3 bases are TGCAGTGCTAGAGCTGGACTGAACACTGAAGCTTTCTTT. Amino acid sequence: CSARAGLNTEAFF.

This clonotype has more than one count but fewer than ten. This chain connects TRBV5-1 to TRBJ1-1; a weak D match, TRBD1 (5 bases). The germline V gene encodes CDR1 SGHRS and CDR2 YFSETQ. This CDR3 is 14 amino acids long. Trimming removed 0 bases at V and 6 bases at J, with 12 bases between. CDR3 region: CASSLGKQVAEAFF. CDR3 DNA: TGCGCCAGCAGCTTGGGTAAACAGGTAGCTGAAGCTTTCTTT.

This clonotype has just a few counts. The CDR3 DNA is TGCGCCAGCAGCTTGGATGCCAGTAAAAACATTCAGTACTTC. Translating it yields CASSLDASKNIQYF. V and J are TRBV5-1 and TRBJ2-4; D not resolved. Trimming stripped 0 bases from V and 4 bases from J, with 8 bases between. Germline lookup yields CDR1 SGHRS and CDR2 YFSETQ. CDR3 length: 14 residues.

V usage is TRBV11-2 and J usage is TRBJ1-6; D remains unclear. Trimming stripped 1 base from V and 7 bases from J, with 11 bases between. CDR3 length: 15 amino acids. Germline V CDR1 and CDR2: SGHAT, FQNNGV. In nucleotides, the CDR3 is TGTGCCAGCAGCTTAGTCAATAGAATCAATTCACCCCTCCACTTT. Its translation: CASSLVNRINSPLHF. Filled out from reference TRBV11-2 and TRBJ1-6, the complete variable domain reads EAGVAQSPRYKIIEKRQSVAFWCNPISGHATLYWYQQILGQGPKLLIQFQNNGVVDDSQLPKDRFSAERLKGVDSTLKIQPAKLEDSAVYLCASSLVNRINSPLHFGNGTRLTVT.

V is TRBV7-6 and J is TRBJ2-3, with TRBD2 identical over 13 bases. Germline values: CDR1 SGHVS, CDR2 FNYEAQ. The V and J ends lost 5 bases and 0 bases, in that order; junction bases with no gene match: 2. The length of the CDR3 is 16 residues. The CDR3 DNA sequence: TGTGCCAGCAGCGGACTAGCGGGGGCTAGCACAGATACGCAGTATTTT. It yields the protein CASSGLAGASTDTQYF.

V is TRBV9 and J is TRBJ2-3; 9 bases align to TRBD2. CDR3 length: 15 residues. CDR1 SGDLS and CDR2 YYNGEE come from the germline V gene. Trimming removed 2 bases from V and 4 bases from J; junction bases left unmatched: 5. The CDR3: CASSVSRGGSDTQYF. CDR3 nucleotide sequence: TGTGCCAGCAGCGTCTCGCGGGGGGGTTCAGATACGCAGTATTTT.

The V call is TRBV2, the J call TRBJ1-2; 8 nucleotides align to TRBD1. The CDR3 loop spans 13 amino acids. From germline, CDR1 is SNHLY and CDR2 FYNNEI. V shed 6 bases, J shed 11 bases, and the junction held 11 bases outside the gene matches. In nucleotides, the CDR3 is TGTGCCAGCAGGGGAACTAGGACAGGGACGTACACCTTC. As protein: CASRGTRTGTYTF.

V usage is TRBV11-2 and J usage is TRBJ2-5, with TRBD2 as a possible D gene (6 bases). CDR1 SGHAT and CDR2 FQNNGV come from the germline V gene. The ends were cut back, 1 base at V and 5 bases at J, with 14 bases in the middle. This CDR3 contains 15 residues. The CDR3 loop reads CASSLGRRVRETQYF. The CDR3 region has the DNA TGTGCCAGCAGCTTAGGCCGGAGGGTTCGTGAGACCCAGTACTTC.

CDR3 protein: CASSPTGGGYGYTF. For the CDR3, the DNA is TGTGCCAGCAGCCCGACAGGGGGCGGCTATGGCTACACCTTC. The genes are TRBV3-1 and TRBJ1-2, with 10 bases aligning to TRBD1. There are 14 residues in the CDR3. Germline V gene data show CDR1 as LGHDT and CDR2 as YNNKEL (reference sequence). The ends lost 4 bases at V and 4 bases at J; junction bases unmatched: 3.

V gene TRBV2 combines with J gene TRBJ1-4; a possible D gene is TRBD1 (6 bases). The CDR3 spans 15 residues. In germline, CDR1 is SNHLY, CDR2 FYNNEI. Deletions cut 5 bases from V and 6 bases from J, with 16 bases between. The CDR3 protein is CASSLKGTSYEKLFF. In DNA, the CDR3 is TGTGCCAGCAGTCTGAAGGGGACATCTTATGAAAAACTGTTTTTT.

This clonotype was found many times. The chain couples TRBV5-1 to TRBJ1-2; D call uncertain. CDR3 length equals 14 residues. The germline V and J ends were trimmed by 0 bases and 0 bases, with 6 bases remaining between them. Germline V gives CDR1 SGHRS, CDR2 YFSETQ. As DNA, the CDR3 is TGCGCCAGCAGCTTGGAACTGACTAACTATGGCTACACCTTC. Amino acids: CASSLELTNYGYTF.

J is TRBJ2-1 and V is TRBV5-6, with 12 bases matching TRBD1. J lost 6 bases, V lost 5 bases, and 6 bases had no gene match. The CDR3 runs to 15 residues. From germline, CDR1 is SGHDT and CDR2 YYEEEE. CDR3 region: CASRSRDRGPNEQFF. DNA of the CDR3: TGTGCCAGCAGAAGCCGGGACAGGGGGCCCAATGAGCAGTTCTTC. Together with reference TRBV5-6 and TRBJ2-1, the CDR3 gives the full variable domain: DAGVTQSPTHLIKTRGQQVTLRCSPKSGHDTVSWYQQALGQGPQFIFQYYEEEERQRGNFPDRFSGHQFPNYSSELNVNALLLGDSALYLCASRSRDRGPNEQFFGPGTRLTVL.